Listed here are 26 T cell receptor beta chains from one sample, sequenced in a study of T cells in Graves' hyperthyroidism and ophthalmopathy. TCR beta CDR3 region amplification was performed from RNA transcripts. First-round RT-PCR with HTBI primers amplified the TCR CDR3 region. TCRdb processed the multiplex PCR reads anew with MiXCR; each CDR3 protein has one entry. In the table there are 300,000 to 500,000 distinct CDR3 sequences, 15% of which are singletons. Sequenced input: blood. These receptors came from a woman in her twenties or thirties with Graves' hyperthyroidism.

V and J are TRBV27 and TRBJ1-1; TRBD1 might be the D (6 bases). The CDR3 loop spans 15 amino acids. The germline V gene encodes CDR1 MNHEY and CDR2 SMNVEV (reference sequence). Trimming stripped 7 bases from V and 1 base from J, with 16 bases between. The CDR3 reads CASNRDYRANTEAFF. The CDR3 nucleotides read TGTGCCAGCAATCGGGATTACAGGGCGAACACTGAAGCTTTCTTT.

Of note for this clonotype: This may be a read error, as it is one base from a much larger clone. The chain carries TRBV28 and TRBJ2-5, with D possibly being TRBD1 (6 bases). Trimming removed 1 base at V and 7 bases at J, with 19 bases between. Germline V lookup: CDR1 MDHEN, CDR2 SYDVKM. This CDR3 comprises 16 residues. This chain's CDR3 is CASSLFSQGAGGTQYF. The CDR3 coding sequence is TGTGCCAGCAGTTTATTCTCACAGGGAGCAGGAGGGACCCAGTACTTC.

There are many counts of this clonotype. V is TRBV11-2 and J is TRBJ2-7; a weak D match, TRBD2 (6 bases). V was cut by 5 bases and J by 2 bases, with 16 bases left in between. Germline values: CDR1 SGHAT, CDR2 FQNNGV. The CDR3 is 15 amino acids. The CDR3 here is CASSPQGGYTYEQYF. In nucleotides, the CDR3 is TGTGCCAGCAGCCCCCAAGGAGGGTATACCTACGAGCAGTACTTC.

This clonotype has a handful of counts. The V call is TRBV5-5, the J call TRBJ2-4; perhaps TRBD1 as D (6 bases). The germline V and J ends were trimmed by 4 bases and 3 bases, with 17 bases remaining between them. Germline V lookup: CDR1 SGHKS, CDR2 YYEKEE (reference sequence). This CDR3 spans 16 amino acids. CDR3 in DNA: TGTGCCAGCAGCCGAGACACAGGGATTGACAAAAACATTCAGTACTTC. Translating gives CASSRDTGIDKNIQYF.

The table lists this clonotype with a few counts. V is TRBV2 and J is TRBJ1-2, with D possibly being TRBD1 (5 bases). Germline V gene data show CDR1 as SNHLY and CDR2 as FYNNEI. V lost 1 base, J lost 4 bases, and 13 bases lay in between. The CDR3 loop spans 15 amino acids. Written as DNA, the CDR3 is TGTGCCAGCAGTGAAGGGCAGGGTTATCGCTATGGCTACACCTTC. It yields the protein CASSEGQGYRYGYTF.

This clonotype was detected a few times. V and J are TRBV9 and TRBJ2-7; the match to TRBD1 covers 7 bases. The CDR3 consists of 16 residues. CDR1 is SGDLS and CDR2 is YYNGEE in the germline V gene. V trimming: 4 bases; J trimming: 1 base; junction bases outside the gene matches: 11. The CDR3 DNA follows: TGTGCCAGCAGCCCAATCGACAGGGCAGGGTCCTACGAGCAGTACTTC. Protein sequence: CASSPIDRAGSYEQYF.

This clonotype appeared many times. The V and J genes are TRBV24-1 and TRBJ2-1; D might be TRBD1 or TRBD2, each matching 7 bases. The germline gives CDR1 KGHDR, CDR2 SFDVKD. V dropped 3 bases and J dropped 7 bases, with 21 bases sitting between them. CDR3 length equals 17 residues. CDR3 loop: CATSDPPGEGAGNEQFF. The DNA for the CDR3 is TGTGCCACCAGTGATCCCCCTGGGGAGGGGGCGGGGAATGAGCAGTTCTTC.

The chain has TRBV5-1 and TRBJ2-7, with 9 bases aligning to TRBD1. V was clipped by 1 base and J by 4 bases; unmatched bases: 6. The CDR3 extends over 15 amino acids. Germline values: CDR1 SGHRS, CDR2 YFSETQ. DNA for the CDR3: TGCGCCAGCAGCTTGAGATGGACAGGGGCGTACGAGCAGTACTTC. As protein: CASSLRWTGAYEQYF.

About this clonotype: This may be a read error, as it is one base from a much larger clone. This chain uses TRBV11-2 with TRBJ2-7; D is possibly TRBD2 (5 bases). The CDR3 covers 12 residues. In germline, CDR1 is SGHAT, CDR2 FQNNGV. The CDR3 sequence: CAGSAGNYEQYF. The CDR3 DNA reads as TGTGCCGGCAGTGCGGGCAACTACGAGCAGTACTTC.

This clonotype came up many times. This sequence joins TRBV6-5 and TRBJ2-7, with 9 positions matching TRBD1. With 0 bases clipped from V and 5 bases from J, the junction kept 5 bases outside the gene matches. The length of the CDR3 is 15 residues. Germline-derived CDR1 and CDR2 are MNHEY and SVGAGI. The CDR3 region is CASSYSLQGANEQYF. The CDR3 coding sequence is TGTGCCAGCAGTTACTCTCTACAGGGGGCTAACGAGCAGTACTTC.

The chain has TRBV6-1 and TRBJ1-6; maybe TRBD1 (5 bases). V was cut by 6 bases and J by 0 bases, with 12 bases left in between. CDR1 and CDR2 (germline): MNHNS, SASEGT. The CDR3 is made up of 16 amino acids. CDR3 bases: TGTGCCAGCAGGAACCGACAGAACTCCTATAATTCACCCCTCCACTTT. Its protein is CASRNRQNSYNSPLHF.

This clonotype has a count of ten or more. The chain carries TRBV20-1 and TRBJ1-1; D perhaps matches TRBD1 (5 bases). Trimming shortened V by 6 bases and J by 2 bases, and 13 bases separated the two germline ends. The CDR3 extends over 13 amino acids. Germline V gene lookup returns CDR1 DFQATT and CDR2 SNEGSKA (reference sequence). The CDR3 coding sequence is TGCAGTGCCGATGGACACTCCAACACTGAAGCTTTCTTT. This encodes CSADGHSNTEAFF.

This clonotype has ten or more counts. This chain links TRBV12-3 or TRBV12-4 with TRBJ2-2, with D maybe TRBD2 (6 bases). V was trimmed by 6 bases and J by 3 bases, leaving 14 bases between them. The CDR3 sequence is 15 residues long. CDR3 bases: TGTGCCAGCAGGGGGGGTGGAGGATACACCGGGGAGCTGTTTTTT. Its protein product is CASRGGGGYTGELFF.

The chain uses TRBV5-1 and TRBJ2-1; 10 nucleotides match TRBD2. Looked up from germline, CDR1 is SGHRS and CDR2 is YFSETQ. There are 16 residues in the CDR3. V was pared by 3 bases and J by 6 bases, with 9 bases of the junction left unmatched. The CDR3 loop reads CASSSGTSAQLNEQFF. CDR3 coding DNA: TGCGCCAGCAGCTCGGGGACTAGCGCTCAACTCAATGAGCAGTTCTTC.

Many counts were recorded for this clonotype. The CDR3 DNA is TGCGCCAGCAGCTATCGCGGGGATAGGACAGATACGCAGTATTTT. This gives the protein CASSYRGDRTDTQYF. V usage is TRBV5-1 and J usage is TRBJ2-3; the D gene is possibly TRBD2 (6 bases). The V and J ends lost 3 bases and 3 bases respectively, with 14 bases between them. This CDR3 spans 15 amino acids. Per the germline V gene, CDR1 is SGHRS and CDR2 is YFSETQ.

This clonotype has more than one count but fewer than ten. As DNA, the CDR3 is TGCGCCAGCAGCCCCGAATCGGAGACAGTTGGCTACACCTTC. Amino acids: CASSPESETVGYTF. The rearrangement links TRBV5-1 to TRBJ1-2; possible D gene TRBD1, 5 bases. V was trimmed by 4 bases and J by 7 bases, leaving 17 bases between them. The CDR3 sequence is 14 residues long. Germline V lookup: CDR1 SGHRS, CDR2 YFSETQ.

This clonotype was seen more than once but under ten times. This rearrangement joins TRBV5-1 to TRBJ2-2; 7 bases agree with TRBD2. V shed 6 bases, J shed 2 bases, and the junction held 7 bases outside the gene matches. From germline, CDR1 is SGHRS and CDR2 YFSETQ. The CDR3 spans 15 residues. CDR3 sequence reads: CASTQLAANTGELFF. In DNA form, the CDR3 reads TGCGCCAGCACTCAGCTAGCGGCTAACACCGGGGAGCTGTTTTTT.

This clonotype was picked up a small number of times. The rearrangement uses TRBV20-1 and TRBJ2-7; 9 bases are a match to TRBD1. The V segment lost 4 bases and the J segment 4 bases; nucleotides outside the gene matches: 5. The CDR3 is 13 residues long. The germline V gene encodes CDR1 DFQATT and CDR2 SNEGSKA (reference sequence). The CDR3 spells CSATGTGKYEQYF. In nucleotides, the CDR3 is TGCAGTGCTACCGGGACAGGGAAGTACGAGCAGTACTTC.

The chain is built from TRBV7-9 and TRBJ2-7, with 7 bases lining up with TRBD1. Per the germline V gene, CDR1 is SEHNR and CDR2 is FQNEAQ (reference sequence). This CDR3 spans 16 amino acids. Trimming cost V 4 bases and J 0 bases; bases outside gene matches: 9. The CDR3: CASSSPGTVSSYEQYF. The CDR3 DNA sequence: TGTGCCAGCAGCTCGCCCGGGACAGTATCCTCCTACGAGCAGTACTTC. Drawing the rest from reference TRBV7-9 and TRBJ2-7, the complete variable domain is DTGVSQNPRHKITKRGQNVTFRCDPISEHNRLYWYRQTLGQGPEFLTYFQNEAQLEKSRLLSDRFSAERPKGSFSTLEIQRTEQGDSAMYLCASSSPGTVSSYEQYFGPGTRLTVT.

This clonotype came up many times. The V and J genes are TRBV5-1 and TRBJ2-1; D is uncertain. CDR3 length equals 14 residues. Deletions cut 4 bases from V and 8 bases from J, with 16 bases between. Germline V gives CDR1 SGHRS, CDR2 YFSETQ. CDR3 nucleotide sequence: TGCGCCAGCAGCCCCCTAGGGCAAGTCGATGAGCAGTTCTTC. Translating gives CASSPLGQVDEQFF. Based on the CDR3 plus reference TRBV5-1 and TRBJ2-1, the full variable domain is KAGVTQTPRYLIKTRGQQVTLSCSPISGHRSVSWYQQTPGQGLQFLFEYFSETQRNKGNFPGRFSGRQFSNSRSEMNVSTLELGDSALYLCASSPLGQVDEQFFGPGTRLTVL.

This clonotype came up many times. The chain links TRBV6-1 to TRBJ2-5; 8 positions agree with TRBD1. With 7 bases clipped from V and 5 bases from J, the junction kept 12 bases outside the gene matches. The CDR3 has 15 amino acids. CDR1 is MNHNS and CDR2 is SASEGT in the germline V gene. CDR3 nucleotides: TGTGCCAGCACCAGAAGAGGACAGGGCGGGGAGACCCAGTACTTC. Translated: CASTRRGQGGETQYF.

As concerns this clonotype: This could be a read error, since a much larger clone is one nucleotide away. The V call is TRBV24-1, the J call TRBJ2-5; D is ambiguous. The CDR3 is made up of 15 amino acids. Trimming left V 4 bases short and J 1 base short, with 12 bases between. Germline V gives CDR1 KGHDR, CDR2 SFDVKD. The CDR3 region is CATSEQRLGQETQYF. In DNA, the CDR3 is TGTGCCACCAGTGAGCAGAGGTTGGGCCAAGAGACCCAGTACTTC.

As for this clonotype: This could be a read error, since a much larger clone is one nucleotide away. This rearrangement joins TRBV18 to TRBJ1-4; no reliable D call. This CDR3 comprises 16 residues. Germline V CDR1 and CDR2: KGHSH, LQKENI. As DNA, the CDR3 is TGTGCCAGCCCACCCATTTTGGTAGGGCTTGGAGAAAAACTGTTTTTT. Translation gives CASPPILVGLGEKLFF.

This clonotype appeared many times. V gene TRBV3-1 combines with J gene TRBJ2-2; no definite D call. Between the trimmed V and J ends, which lost 4 bases and 7 bases, there was a span of 7 bases. Germline V gene sequence: CDR1 LGHDT, CDR2 YNNKEL (reference sequence). The CDR3 has 12 amino acids. This CDR3 reads CASSRVGGELFF. In DNA, the CDR3 is TGTGCCAGCAGCCGAGTAGGCGGGGAGCTGTTTTTT.

Regarding this clonotype: This could be a read error, since a much larger clone is one nucleotide away. The gene calls are TRBV3-1 and TRBJ2-2; TRBD1 or TRBD2 may be the D gene (5 bases each). Germline V CDR1 and CDR2: LGHDT, YNNKEL (reference sequence). The CDR3 spans 13 residues. V was cut by 1 base and J by 10 bases, with 10 bases left in between. The CDR3 reads CASSQGGNEELFF. The CDR3 DNA reads TGTGCCAGCAGCCAAGGGGGGAACGAGGAGCTGTTTTTT.

The chain joins TRBV6-2 or TRBV6-3 to TRBJ2-1, with 7 positions matching TRBD2. The trim removed 5 bases at V and 9 bases at J, leaving 10 bases unmatched. This CDR3 region has 14 residues. Germline V gene data show CDR1 as MNHEY and CDR2 as SVGEGT. The CDR3 here is CASSNAGTTVEQFF. The CDR3 DNA is TGTGCCAGCAGTAACGCCGGGACTACGGTTGAGCAGTTCTTC.